The sequence of this T cell receptor (beta chain) was determined in a study of T cells in Graves' hyperthyroidism and ophthalmopathy. Study details: Peripheral blood was drawn at first diagnosis, prior to all treatment.

CDR1 is MDHEN, CDR2 SYDVKM, per germline. V gave up 6 bases and J gave up 2 bases, with 14 bases separating them. The CDR3 spans 14 residues. Reasons for excluding patients were uncontrolled infection, other autoimmune disease, pregnancy or lactation. This clonotype was observed at least ten times. The antigen is not known. Authors of the study amplified TCR beta CDR3 regions from RNA transcripts. The primer set for the first-round RT-PCR of the TCR CDR3 was HTBI. Each CDR3 protein is one row after TCRdb ran MiXCR on the multiplex PCR reads. The sample comprises a few hundred thousand distinct CDR3 sequences, about 13% of which are singletons, and 5% to 6% rests with the top ten. General observations from the study: Blood shared most expanded thyroid clonotypes above 0.001.

The V call is TRBV28, the J call TRBJ2-7, with D unclear. Input material: blood. This sequence originates from a woman aged 18-29 years with Graves' hyperthyroidism. This chain's CDR3 is CASSVISRPYEQYF. The CDR3 DNA reads as TGTGCCAGCAGCGTCATTAGCCGTCCCTACGAGCAGTACTTC.